These T cell receptor beta chains were read from a single sample in a study of blood T cells in healthy people across ages. TCRdb redid the calling of the 5' RACE reads with MiXCR, one entry per CDR3 protein. The data contain 660,000 or so distinct CDR3 sequences, roughly 50% of them seen just once; the ten biggest clones take up more than 35%. Sequencing was done on a sample of blood. These receptors originate from a man between 60 and 70 years old in good health. Each CDR3 is given with its conserved first and last residue. The D gene is left open where the match is weak. Expanded clones are given a class, and other clones once, few, many or no size at all.

TGTGCCAGCAGCTTATGGGACAGGGAGGGGTACGAGCAGTACTTC	CASSLWDREGYEQYF	TRBJ2-7	TRBV7-9	.	TRBD1
TGTGCCAGCAGTTACTTGGCGGGGGTTTACAATGAGCAGTTCTTC	CASSYLAGVYNEQFF	TRBJ2-1	TRBV6-5	.	TRBD2
TGCGCCAGCAGCGGAGGGACAGACACCGGGGAGCTGTTTTTT	CASSGGTDTGELFF	TRBJ2-2	TRBV5-1	few	.
TGCAGTGCTAGAGATTCTAGGCGGGCCACTGAAGCTTTCTTT	CSARDSRRATEAFF	TRBJ1-1	TRBV20-1	.	.
TGTGCCAGCTCGCTGTCTAGCGGACGGTCCCAAGAGACCCAGTACTTC	CASSLSSGRSQETQYF	TRBJ2-5	TRBV18	.	TRBD2
TGTGCCACCAGTGATTCCCTAGCGGGGGGCGGTGAGACCCAGTACTTC	CATSDSLAGGGETQYF	TRBJ2-5	TRBV24-1	few	TRBD2
TGCAGCGTTCAAGTAACAGGAATAGGAAATCAGCCCCAGCATTTT	CSVQVTGIGNQPQHF	TRBJ1-5	TRBV29-1	.	.
TGTGCCAGCAGTTACTCGAGACTTAGGGAGACCCAGTACTTC	CASSYSRLRETQYF	TRBJ2-5	TRBV6-6	.	.
TGTGCCAGCGGTCTTGGTACAGTCTCCTACGAGCAGTACTTC	CASGLGTVSYEQYF	TRBJ2-7	TRBV28	.	.
TGTGCCAGCGGGACCAGGGGTGCCCACGAGCAGTACTTC	CASGTRGAHEQYF	TRBJ2-7	TRBV6-5	few	.
TGTGCCAGCAGCTTAATATTGACTAGCGGATACAATGAGCAGTTCTTC	CASSLILTSGYNEQFF	TRBJ2-1	TRBV7-2	.	TRBD2
TGTGCCAGCAGCGTAGCTCTACTAGCGGGGGGGAGGGGCAATGAGCAGTTCTTC	CASSVALLAGGRGNEQFF	TRBJ2-1	TRBV9	.	TRBD2
TGTGCCAGCAGCTTAGGAGTCATGAACACTGAAGCTTTCTTT	CASSLGVMNTEAFF	TRBJ1-1	TRBV7-9	.	.
TGTGCCAGCAGAAGGTTTTACGAGCAGTACTTC	CASRRFYEQYF	TRBJ2-7	TRBV6-5	few	.